This T cell receptor (beta chain) was captured by sequencing in a study of blood T cell repertoires in COVID-19. Study processing details: It was from reference gene primer amplification that nucleated cell counts were estimated. Method: immunoSEQ multiplex PCR; TCRdb's copy keeps in-frame clones and lacks some. Clone size and the V and J calls come from that table; the DNA yielded D and trimming. The table shows some 90,000 clones, with 75% to 85% occurring only once. Germline V gives CDR1 SGHRS, CDR2 YFSETQ. CDR3 length: 14 residues. The V and J ends lost 0 bases and 2 bases respectively, with 8 bases between them.

The source is a woman in her 70s with acute or convalescent COVID-19. J is TRBJ1-2 and V is TRBV5-1, with a possible D match to TRBD1 (5 bases). Sequenced material: peripheral blood. The CDR3 reads CASSLDRTNYGYTF. The CDR3 coding sequence is TGCGCCAGCAGCTTGGACAGGACGAACTATGGCTACACCTTC.